These 28 T cell receptor beta chains originate from one sample sequenced in a study of shared clonotypes between healthy human individuals. Clones were sequenced by immunoSEQ multiplex PCR, and TCRdb holds only the in-frame ones, with some missing. Of about 2 million clones detected, around 95% appear once; the ten largest clones hold 0.13%. The sample taken for sequencing was naive CD4+ T cells sorted from blood. As for subset: CD45RA+ positively selected. These receptors were collected from a man aged 18 to 30 in good health.

This chain uses TRBV10-3 with TRBJ1-1, with no clear D. CDR3 length: 15 residues. Trimming removed 3 bases from V and 5 bases from J, with 16 bases in between. CDR1 ENHRY and CDR2 SYGVKD come from the germline V gene. CDR3 sequence: CAISDLALVGTEAFF. The CDR3 DNA is TGTGCCATCAGTGATTTGGCCCTAGTAGGGACTGAAGCTTTCTTT.

This chain uses TRBV5-1 with TRBJ2-2; D may correspond to TRBD1 or TRBD2 (5 bases each). Germline assignment: CDR1 SGHRS and CDR2 YFSETQ. The CDR3 extends over 16 amino acids. Trimming removed 1 base from V and 0 bases from J, with 10 bases in between. CDR3 residues: CASSLTGDPNTGELFF. The CDR3 DNA reads as TGCGCCAGCAGCTTGACCGGGGACCCGAACACCGGGGAGCTGTTTTTT.

This clone was observed a few times. The same CDR3 arises from other DNA sequences in this sample as well. This chain uses TRBV5-1 with TRBJ1-3; a possible D gene is TRBD1 (5 bases). With 2 bases removed from V and 2 bases from J, the gap between germline ends came to 11 bases. CDR1 and CDR2 (germline): SGHRS, YFSETQ. The CDR3 consists of 15 residues. The CDR3 sequence is CASSLGGVAGNTIYF. CDR3 nucleotides: TGCGCCAGCAGCTTAGGAGGGGTGGCTGGAAACACCATATATTTT.

The chain combines TRBV2 with TRBJ1-5; TRBD1 aligns across 7 bases. There are 16 residues in the CDR3. The germline V gene encodes CDR1 SNHLY and CDR2 FYNNEI. V lost 2 bases, J lost 4 bases, and 8 bases stayed unmatched. For the CDR3, the DNA is TGTGCCAGCAGTGAAACGTCGACAGGGTTAAATCAGCCCCAGCATTTT. Amino acid sequence: CASSETSTGLNQPQHF. Full variable domain (missing parts from reference TRBV2 and TRBJ1-5): EPEVTQTPSHQVTQMGQEVILRCVPISNHLYFYWYRQILGQKVEFLVSFYNNEISEKSEIFDDQFSVERPDGSNFTLKIRSTKLEDSAMYFCASSETSTGLNQPQHFGDGTRLSIL.

The gene calls are TRBV10-3 and TRBJ1-3; possible D gene TRBD1, 5 bases. The V gene lost 10 bases and the J gene lost 1 base, with 14 bases spanning the gap. The germline V gene has CDR1 ENHRY and CDR2 SYGVKD. This CDR3 is built from 14 residues. The CDR3 region is CATSGIESGNTIYF. As DNA, the CDR3 is TGTGCCACCTCAGGGATTGAGTCTGGAAACACCATATATTTT.

A note on this clone: Other DNA sequences from this sample encode an identical CDR3 as well. This sequence joins TRBV5-4 and TRBJ1-2; D ambiguous. Germline V gene data show CDR1 as SGHNT and CDR2 as YYREEE (reference sequence). This CDR3 has 13 amino acids. Trimming removed 1 base at V and 5 bases at J, with 9 bases between. CDR3 region: CASSLRGNYGYTF. CDR3 sequence (DNA): TGTGCCAGCAGCTTGCGGGGAAATTATGGCTACACCTTC.

This clone was seen just once. This chain connects TRBV10-3 to TRBJ2-3, with 11 nucleotides matching TRBD2. With V trimmed by 5 bases and J by 2 bases, 6 bases remained unmatched. Germline assignment: CDR1 ENHRY and CDR2 SYGVKD. The length of the CDR3 is 16 residues. This CDR3 reads CAISWLAGGHTDTQYF. The CDR3 DNA sequence: TGTGCCATCAGTTGGCTAGCGGGGGGTCACACAGATACGCAGTATTTT.

The chain recombines TRBV7-2 with TRBJ1-5; D perhaps matches TRBD1 (5 bases). The CDR3 contains 15 residues. V was clipped by 5 bases and J by 3 bases, with 14 bases between them. Germline V gene lookup returns CDR1 SGHTA and CDR2 FQGNSA. In nucleotides, the CDR3 is TGTGCCAGCAGCCTCGGTGGGGCCCTCAATCAGCCCCAGCATTTT. This translates into CASSLGGALNQPQHF.

The chain links TRBV27 to TRBJ2-5, with 8 bases matching TRBD1. The CDR3 has 14 residues. From germline, CDR1 is MNHEY and CDR2 SMNVEV (reference sequence). V was clipped by 10 bases and J by 5 bases; unmatched bases: 12. The CDR3 here is CATKLQGAGETQYF. CDR3 DNA sequence: TGTGCCACCAAGTTGCAGGGGGCCGGCGAGACCCAGTACTTC.

The chain carries TRBV7-5 and TRBJ1-2; TRBD1, as called in the table, went unchecked against the DNA. TRBV7-5 is termed a pseudogene. This CDR3 comprises 14 residues. This CDR3 is CASSASGTVYGYTF. The CDR3 nucleotides are TGTGCCAGCAGCGCCTCGGGGACAGTATATGGCTACACCTTC.

The V gene is TRBV19, the J gene TRBJ1-1; D is possibly TRBD1 (5 bases). V lost 7 bases, J lost 0 bases, and 15 bases lay in between. CDR1 and CDR2 from the germline V gene are LNHDA and SQIVND (reference sequence). This CDR3 region has 15 residues. DNA of the CDR3: TGTGCCAGTATTCCTCTGGGACGGTTGAACACTGAAGCTTTCTTT. Protein sequence: CASIPLGRLNTEAFF.

The rearrangement links TRBV18 to TRBJ1-2; TRBD1 aligns across 9 bases. The CDR3 totals 16 residues. V was pared by 2 bases and J by 4 bases, with 8 bases of the junction left unmatched. Germline loops: CDR1 KGHSH, CDR2 LQKENI. CDR3 residues: CASSPYPGTGSYGYTF. In DNA form, the CDR3 reads TGTGCCAGCTCACCATATCCGGGGACAGGGTCCTATGGCTACACCTTC.

V gene TRBV29-1 combines with J gene TRBJ2-1; D not resolved. The CDR3 has 16 residues. The germline V and J ends were trimmed by 5 bases and 9 bases, with 26 bases remaining between them. Germline V lookup: CDR1 SQVTM, CDR2 ANQGSEA. The CDR3 DNA is TGCAGCGTTTCGATATTAGCTGGACGAACCTCCACTGAGCAGTTCTTC. Translating gives CSVSILAGRTSTEQFF.

CDR3 sequence (DNA): TGTGCCAGCAGTTTCGAACTTCCCTACAATGAGCAGTTCTTC. Residues: CASSFELPYNEQFF. This sequence joins TRBV27 and TRBJ2-1; no reliable D call. Per the germline V gene, CDR1 is MNHEY and CDR2 is SMNVEV (reference sequence). The CDR3 consists of 14 residues. Trimming removed 3 bases from V and 2 bases from J, with 8 bases in between.

V usage is TRBV6-1 and J usage is TRBJ1-2; TRBD1 agrees at 7 bases. The CDR3 totals 15 residues. Trimming at V came to 0 bases and at J to 5 bases, leaving 6 bases not matched to a gene. The germline V gene has CDR1 MNHNS and CDR2 SASEGT. The CDR3 sequence: CASSEAGTALYGYTF. The CDR3 nucleotides read TGTGCCAGCAGTGAAGCTGGGACAGCACTTTATGGCTACACCTTC.

The genes are TRBV29-1 and TRBJ2-5; D remains unclear. Germline CDR1 reads SQVTM; CDR2 reads ANQGSEA. The CDR3 length is 13 residues. Trimming removed 0 bases at V and 1 base at J, with 6 bases between. This CDR3 reads CSVEDLAQETQYF. DNA of the CDR3: TGCAGCGTTGAAGACCTCGCCCAAGAGACCCAGTACTTC.

The V call is TRBV21-1, the J call TRBJ2-1; the table gives TRBD1 as D, unverified against the DNA. TRBV21-1 is labeled a pseudogene. This CDR3 comprises 15 residues. The CDR3 spells CASSKTGSSYNEQFF. The CDR3 nucleotides read TGTGCCAGCAGCAAAACAGGGAGCTCCTACAATGAGCAGTTCTTC.

Turning to this clone: This clone may be a read error of a much larger clone one base away. The chain couples TRBV7-9 to TRBJ1-6; 7 nucleotides match TRBD1. The CDR3 covers 15 residues. V trimming: 5 bases; J trimming: 6 bases; junction bases outside the gene matches: 7. The germline CDR1 and CDR2 sequences are SEHNR and FQNEAQ (reference sequence). CDR3 region: CASSIRTGINSPLHF. Here the CDR3 DNA reads TGTGCCAGCAGCATCCGGACAGGCATTAATTCACCCCTCCACTTT.

This clone was recorded once. The chain employs TRBV4-1 and TRBJ2-4, with a weak D call TRBD2 (5 bases). The CDR3 has 16 residues. Trimming stripped 3 bases from V and 2 bases from J, with 14 bases between. CDR1 and CDR2 (germline): MGHRA, YSYEKL. Here the CDR3 reads CASSQADLPTKNIQYF. The CDR3 region has the DNA TGCGCCAGCAGCCAGGCGGACTTACCGACCAAAAACATTCAGTACTTC.

The V call is TRBV9, the J call TRBJ2-7, with D unresolved. CDR3 length equals 13 residues. V lost 4 bases and J lost 4, with 12 bases in between. Germline values: CDR1 SGDLS, CDR2 YYNGEE. CDR3 residues: CASSHLGGYEQYF. CDR3 sequence (DNA): TGTGCCAGCAGCCACCTTGGTGGGTACGAGCAGTACTTC.

This clone was observed once. The chain couples TRBV5-4 to TRBJ2-1; 8 bases map to TRBD2. The V gene's germline CDR1 is SGHNT and CDR2 YYREEE (reference sequence). This CDR3 has 16 amino acids. Trimming at V came to 6 bases and at J to 4 bases, leaving 12 bases not matched to a gene. This CDR3 reads CASNPRTSGRYNEQFF. As DNA, the CDR3 is TGTGCCAGCAACCCGAGAACTAGCGGAAGATACAATGAGCAGTTCTTC.

The gene calls are TRBV7-6 and TRBJ1-4, with D unclear. The CDR3 is made up of 15 amino acids. Germline V gene sequence: CDR1 SGHVS, CDR2 FNYEAQ. V gave up 0 bases and J gave up 7 bases, with 12 bases separating them. CDR3: CASSLARPMGEKLFF. The CDR3 DNA follows: TGTGCCAGCAGCTTAGCGCGGCCTATGGGTGAAAAACTGTTTTTT.

About this clone itself: Other nucleotide sequences in the sample specify the same CDR3. J is TRBJ2-3 and V is TRBV28; 9 bases are a match to TRBD1. Germline CDR1 reads MDHEN; CDR2 reads SYDVKM. The CDR3 is 16 residues long. Trimming took 4 bases from V and 3 from J; bases not matched to a gene: 8. The CDR3 bases are TGTGCCAGCAGTTCAAGACAGGGGGGTCGGACAGATACGCAGTATTTT. Translating it yields CASSSRQGGRTDTQYF. The full variable domain, rest sourced from reference TRBV28 and TRBJ2-3, is DVKVTQSSRYLVKRTGEKVFLECVQDMDHENMFWYRQDPGLGLRLIYFSYDVKMKEKGDIPEGYSVSREKKERFSLILESASTNQTSMYLCASSSRQGGRTDTQYFGPGTRLTVL.

This chain uses TRBV5-5 with TRBJ1-1; the D is unclear. From germline, CDR1 is SGHKS and CDR2 YYEKEE (reference sequence). The ends were cut back, 3 bases at V and 2 bases at J, with 8 bases in the middle. The CDR3 totals 13 residues. The CDR3 is CASSYTGNTEAFF. For the CDR3, the DNA is TGTGCCAGCAGCTACACCGGCAACACTGAAGCTTTCTTT.

The chain recombines TRBV19 with TRBJ2-7, with D possibly TRBD1 on 6 matching bases. The length of the CDR3 is 13 residues. The V gene lost 3 bases and the J gene lost 7 bases, with 13 bases spanning the gap. CDR1 and CDR2 (germline): LNHDA, SQIVND (reference sequence). Here the CDR3 DNA reads TGTGCCAGTAGTATCCAACAGGGAATTGAGCAGTACTTC. Amino acid sequence: CASSIQQGIEQYF.

The rearrangement uses TRBV5-1 and TRBJ2-5; the match to TRBD1 covers 11 bases. The ends lost 3 bases at V and 5 bases at J; junction bases unmatched: 6. Germline CDR1 and CDR2: SGHRS and YFSETQ. The CDR3 length is 15 residues. DNA for the CDR3: TGCGCCAGCAGCTCAGGGACAGGGGGTAAGGAGACCCAGTACTTC. This encodes CASSSGTGGKETQYF.

The rearrangement uses TRBV19 and TRBJ1-3, with unresolved D. The CDR3 spans 13 residues. Germline V gene lookup returns CDR1 LNHDA and CDR2 SQIVND (reference sequence). V lost 8 bases and J lost 2, with 10 bases in between. The CDR3 coding sequence is TGTGCCAGTTTGCCTGCTACTGGAAACACCATATATTTT. It specifies CASLPATGNTIYF.

The gene calls are TRBV4-3 and TRBJ1-2; 7 bases line up with TRBD1. V lost 0 bases to trimming and J lost 7 bases; unmatched junction nucleotides: 2. CDR1 is LGHNA and CDR2 is YSLEER in the germline V gene. The CDR3 spans 13 residues. CDR3 loop: CASSQETGIGYTF. In DNA form, the CDR3 reads TGCGCCAGCAGCCAAGAGACAGGGATTGGCTACACCTTC.